The source of this T cell receptor beta chain is a study of T-cell reconstitution after alpha-beta-depleted transplantation in children. Unique molecular identifiers tagged the TCRbeta library. A single record per CDR3 protein comes from TCRdb applying MiXCR to the PCR reads. The profile covers around 370,000 distinct CDR3 sequences, with over 9% appearing a single time and 2.4% taken by the ten largest. The CDR3 has 16 residues. Per germline, CDR1 SGHVS and CDR2 FQNEAQ. V was shortened by 5 bases and J by 0 bases, with 17 bases between the two germline ends. The TCR was taken from a human donor who donated a stem cell graft to a child with acute lymphoblastic leukemia. Sample: PBMCs from the stem cell graft donor, taken from the stem cell graft. This chain links TRBV7-8 with TRBJ2-7; D remains ambiguous. The CDR3 nucleotides read TGTGCCAGCAGCATTATGGAAAGAGATCTCTCCTACGAGCAGTACTTC. Its translation: CASSIMERDLSYEQYF.